This T cell receptor beta chain was sequenced for a study of blood T cell repertoires in COVID-19. Turning to the study itself: Samples representing acute and convalescent COVID-19 were sourced from the United States, Italy and Spain. The cDNA or gDNA used as material had been derived from T cells, B-cell-depleted T cells, or PBMCs.

Per the study methods: The assay estimated nucleated cells by amplifying reference gene primers. Clones were sequenced by immunoSEQ multiplex PCR, and TCRdb holds only the in-frame ones, with some missing. Clone size and V and J calls were adopted from that table, with D and trimming inferred from the DNA. Of some 150,000 clones listed, 78% are singletons. Participants, roughly 18 to 90 years old, spanned approximately 25 US areas. CDR3 length equals 15 residues. Germline-derived CDR1 and CDR2 are MNHEY and SMNVEV (reference sequence). V was cut by 6 bases and J by 4 bases, with 18 bases left in between.

The sequence came from a woman aged 50 to 65 who had recovered from COVID-19. Sequencing was done on a sample of PBMCs or T cells enriched from blood (not recorded which). This chain links TRBV27 with TRBJ1-2, with D tentatively TRBD1 (6 bases). The CDR3 reads CASSLGQGKGYGYTF. DNA of the CDR3: TGTGCCAGCAGCCTGGGCCAGGGGAAGGGCTATGGCTACACCTTC.